Listed here are 29 T cell receptor beta chains from one sample, sequenced in a study of kidney transplant recipient with SARS-CoV-2 infection. MiXCR was run by TCRdb on the reads, yielding one entry per CDR3 protein. The sample lists fewer than 250,000 distinct CDR3 sequences, 29% occurring once. Specimen: a blood sample, collected at baseline and on day 111 from a kidney transplant recipient. Receptors originate from a young adult male patient who had COVID-19 and was a kidney transplant recipient. The graft donor may account for some of the T cells.

This clonotype was detected only a few times. J is TRBJ2-3 and V is TRBV15; the D is unclear. Germline V gene lookup returns CDR1 LNHNV and CDR2 YYDKDF (reference sequence). The CDR3 covers 15 residues. V lost 0 bases and J lost 0, with 7 bases in between. The CDR3 region is CATSRDWGSTDTQYF. The CDR3 region has the DNA TGTGCCACCAGCAGAGATTGGGGTAGCACAGATACGCAGTATTTT.

This clonotype showed up many times. J is TRBJ1-4 and V is TRBV3-1, with D perhaps TRBD1 (6 bases). The CDR3 is 15 residues long. The V gene lost 0 bases and the J gene lost 8 bases, with 13 bases spanning the gap. Per germline, CDR1 LGHDT and CDR2 YNNKEL (reference sequence). The CDR3 bases are TGTGCCAGCAGCCAAGAGGGTCCGGGGGGCGAAAAACTGTTTTTT. Translation gives CASSQEGPGGEKLFF.

Ten or more counts support this clonotype. The gene calls are TRBV7-2 and TRBJ2-5; 14 bases match TRBD2. Per germline, CDR1 SGHTA and CDR2 FQGNSA. The V gene end was trimmed by 2 bases and the J gene end by 9 bases; junction bases not matched to a gene: 14. This CDR3 contains 18 residues. The CDR3 region is CASSLRLAGGNPKRPQYF. In DNA, the CDR3 is TGTGCCAGCAGCTTAAGACTAGCGGGAGGGAACCCCAAGAGACCCCAGTACTTC.

This clonotype appeared many times. Written as DNA, the CDR3 is TGTGCCAGCAGCGACTCAGCTCCCATTTCAGGCTTGACCGGGGAGCTGTTTTTT. Its translation is CASSDSAPISGLTGELFF. The gene calls are TRBV3-1 and TRBJ2-2; the D is unclear. Trimming left V 5 bases short and J 5 bases short, with 24 bases between. The CDR3 runs 18 residues. CDR1 and CDR2 from the germline V gene are LGHDT and YNNKEL (reference sequence).

Many counts were recorded for this clonotype. CDR3 bases: TGCGCCAGCAGCTTGGTTCCCACCTCCTACGAGCAGTACTTC. It translates to CASSLVPTSYEQYF. The chain combines TRBV5-1 with TRBJ2-7; D is unclear. The V end was cut by 0 bases, the J end by 0 bases, with 7 bases between. Germline V gene sequence: CDR1 SGHRS, CDR2 YFSETQ. The CDR3 runs to 14 residues. The full variable domain, with the rest looked up from reference TRBV5-1 and TRBJ2-7, is KAGVTQTPRYLIKTRGQQVTLSCSPISGHRSVSWYQQTPGQGLQFLFEYFSETQRNKGNFPGRFSGRQFSNSRSEMNVSTLELGDSALYLCASSLVPTSYEQYFGPGTRLTVT.

The chain links TRBV7-9 to TRBJ2-1; TRBD1 aligns across 8 bases. Germline V CDR1 and CDR2: SEHNR, FQNEAQ (reference sequence). CDR3 length equals 14 residues. Trimming cost V 5 bases and J 8 bases; bases outside gene matches: 8. The CDR3 coding sequence is TGTGCCAGCAGCCCGGACAGGGTTTTCGATGAGCAGTTCTTC. Encoded protein: CASSPDRVFDEQFF.

In regard to this clonotype: A much larger clone differs by one base, so this may be a read error. The CDR3 sequence is CASTWGLAGGPMETQHF. Written as DNA, the CDR3 is TGTGCCAGCACCTGGGGGCTAGCGGGAGGACCTATGGAGACCCAGCACTTC. The rearrangement uses TRBV21-1 and TRBJ2-7; the D segment call TRBD2 is taken from the table without a DNA check. TRBV21-1 is given as a pseudogene. The CDR3 is made up of 17 amino acids.

Regarding this clonotype: This may come from a read error, since a much larger clone is one base off. The chain links TRBV12-3 or TRBV12-4 to TRBJ2-5, with TRBD2 as a possible D gene (5 bases). The length of the CDR3 is 13 residues. The CDR3 is CASRLGGLETQYF. The DNA of the CDR3 is TGTGCCAGCCGTTTGGGCGGGTTAGAGACCCAGTACTTC.

A word on this clonotype: Possible read error: a much larger clone is one base away. The gene calls are TRBV11-3 and TRBJ2-1; the match to TRBD2 covers 13 bases. The CDR3 length is 16 residues. V was pared by 4 bases and J by 5 bases, with 5 bases of the junction left unmatched. Germline V gene sequence: CDR1 SGHNT, CDR2 YENEEA. The chain's CDR3 is CASSSRTSGGNNEQFF. In nucleotides, the CDR3 is TGTGCCAGCAGCTCCCGGACTAGCGGGGGTAACAATGAGCAGTTCTTC. Looking up the rest from reference TRBV11-3 and TRBJ2-1 gives the full variable domain: EAGVVQSPRYKIIEKKQPVAFWCNPISGHNTLYWYLQNLGQGPELLIRYENEEAVDDSQLPKDRFSAERLKGVDSTLKIQPAELGDSAVYLCASSSRTSGGNNEQFFGPGTRLTVL.

This clonotype was observed many times. V is TRBV6-5 and J is TRBJ2-5, with no clear D. In germline, CDR1 is MNHEY, CDR2 SVGAGI. The CDR3 extends over 14 amino acids. Trimming took 2 bases from V and 3 from J, leaving 10 bases between them. The CDR3 nucleotides are TGTGCCAGCAGTTACCTGGGGTTGGAAGAGACCCAGTACTTC. It translates to CASSYLGLEETQYF.

This clonotype was seen many times. The V and J genes are TRBV6-5 and TRBJ2-3; D remains unclear. The CDR3 runs to 15 residues. Trimming removed 3 bases from V and 3 bases from J, with 13 bases in between. Germline values: CDR1 MNHEY, CDR2 SVGAGI. CDR3 residues: CASSYVGSGTDTQYF. The DNA of the CDR3 is TGTGCCAGCAGTTATGTCGGATCTGGAACAGATACGCAGTATTTT.

In the case of this clonotype: With a much larger clone just one base away, this may be a read error. The chain couples TRBV3-1 to TRBJ1-2; D not certain. The CDR3 has 17 residues. Germline V gene data show CDR1 as LGHDT and CDR2 as YNNKEL (reference sequence). V was cut by 5 bases and J by 4 bases, with 23 bases left in between. The CDR3 protein is CASSSGYTPRKTYGYTF. In DNA form, the CDR3 reads TGTGCCAGCAGCTCGGGATACACCCCTCGAAAGACCTATGGCTACACCTTC.

This clonotype was observed a handful of times. The chain employs TRBV6-6 and TRBJ2-1; TRBD2 aligns across 9 bases. The length of the CDR3 is 18 residues. Germline CDR1 and CDR2: MNHNY and SVGAGI (reference sequence). V shed 7 bases and J 5 bases; nucleotides not matched to a gene: 18. The CDR3 nucleotides are TGTGCCAGCACCCCCAGTCGGCTAGCGGGAACCCCGAACAATGAGCAGTTCTTC. Amino acids: CASTPSRLAGTPNNEQFF.

At least ten counts were recorded for this clonotype. The chain carries TRBV6-2 or TRBV6-3 and TRBJ1-2, with unresolved D. This CDR3 is built from 17 residues. Germline CDR1 is MNHEY and CDR2 is SVGEGT. Between the trimmed V and J ends, which lost 5 bases and 4 bases, there was a span of 23 bases. CDR3 coding DNA: TGTGCCAGCAGTGATGCGGCCTGCATCGGAAAGACCTATGGCTACACCTTC. Translated, it gives CASSDAACIGKTYGYTF.

This clonotype occurred many times. The J gene is TRBJ2-7, the V gene TRBV7-2, with 7 bases matching TRBD2. The V segment lost 5 bases and the J segment 0 bases; nucleotides outside the gene matches: 13. The germline V gene has CDR1 SGHTA and CDR2 FQGNSA. The length of the CDR3 is 17 residues. The CDR3 reads CASSLRRGAGTSYEQYF. CDR3 sequence (DNA): TGTGCCAGCAGCCTAAGACGGGGAGCGGGGACCTCCTACGAGCAGTACTTC.

This clonotype was recorded many times. The J gene is TRBJ1-2, the V gene TRBV6-5; D may be TRBD1 (6 bases). V gave up 2 bases and J gave up 5 bases, with 18 bases separating them. CDR1 is MNHEY and CDR2 is SVGAGI in the germline V gene. CDR3 size: 16 residues. CDR3 in DNA: TGTGCCAGCAGTTACAAACCGGGACAATGGGCATATGGCTACACCTTC. This gives the protein CASSYKPGQWAYGYTF.

CDR3: CASSLLARSRKTYGYTF. CDR3 DNA sequence: TGCGCCAGCAGTCTTTTAGCAAGATCGCGAAAGACCTATGGCTACACCTTC. The V call is TRBV10-1, the J call TRBJ1-2; D ambiguous. The CDR3 loop spans 17 amino acids. V was cut by 5 bases and J by 4 bases, with 23 bases left in between. Germline V gene data show CDR1 as WNHNN and CDR2 as SYGVQD (reference sequence).

This clonotype appeared many times. The J gene is TRBJ1-3, the V gene TRBV19, with unresolved D. The germline gives CDR1 LNHDA, CDR2 SQIVND (reference sequence). CDR3 length: 15 residues. The ends were cut back, 2 bases at V and 0 bases at J, with 8 bases in the middle. The CDR3 bases are TGTGCCAGTAGTATACAGGCGGACTCTGGAAACACCATATATTTT. It encodes CASSIQADSGNTIYF.

This clonotype was detected ten times or more. The chain is built from TRBV28 and TRBJ1-3; D is unclear. Germline V gene lookup returns CDR1 MDHEN and CDR2 SYDVKM. This CDR3 spans 13 amino acids. Trimming left V 5 bases short and J 2 bases short, with 7 bases between. The CDR3 sequence is CASSNPAGNTIYF. CDR3 DNA sequence: TGTGCCAGCAGTAACCCTGCTGGAAACACCATATATTTT. The full variable domain, rest sourced from reference TRBV28 and TRBJ1-3, is DVKVTQSSRYLVKRTGEKVFLECVQDMDHENMFWYRQDPGLGLRLIYFSYDVKMKEKGDIPEGYSVSREKKERFSLILESASTNQTSMYLCASSNPAGNTIYFGEGSWLTVV.

This clonotype has ten or more counts. This chain connects TRBV11-3 to TRBJ1-1; the match to TRBD1 covers 10 bases. There are 17 residues in the CDR3. Trimming cost V 1 base and J 2 bases; bases outside gene matches: 7. Germline lookup yields CDR1 SGHNT and CDR2 YENEEA. The CDR3 region is CASSLGSGQGENTEAFF. The CDR3 DNA reads TGTGCCAGCAGCTTAGGGAGCGGACAGGGGGAAAACACTGAAGCTTTCTTT.

V is TRBV20-1 and J is TRBJ1-1, with TRBD1 as a possible D gene (6 bases). Trimming removed 5 bases at V and 4 bases at J, with 14 bases between. The CDR3 totals 13 residues. Germline V lookup: CDR1 DFQATT, CDR2 SNEGSKA (reference sequence). CDR3 in amino acids: CSAQQGRGTEAFF. The CDR3 region has the DNA TGCAGTGCTCAACAGGGTCGGGGCACTGAAGCTTTCTTT.

This clonotype has just one count. A single base separates this from a much larger clone, so it may be a read error. The V call is TRBV6-1, the J call TRBJ1-2; the D is unclear. Trimming took 4 bases from V and 4 from J, leaving 22 bases between them. Germline V gene data show CDR1 as MNHNS and CDR2 as SASEGT. This CDR3 contains 17 residues. In DNA, the CDR3 is TGTGCCAGCAGTGGTAATATGGAATGTAGAAGGACCTATGGCTACACCTTC. This codes for CASSGNMECRRTYGYTF.

This clonotype was found many times. The chain employs TRBV18 and TRBJ1-5, with D hard to call. Germline-derived CDR1 and CDR2 are KGHSH and LQKENI. V was pared by 3 bases and J by 6 bases, with 9 bases between. The CDR3 sequence is 13 residues long. As DNA, the CDR3 is TGTGCCAGCTCACCGGGCGGAGGTCAGCCCCAGCATTTT. Amino acid sequence: CASSPGGGQPQHF.

This clonotype was detected many times. The rearrangement uses TRBV28 and TRBJ2-7; D is undetermined. Between the trimmed V and J ends, which lost 2 bases and 4 bases, there was a span of 9 bases. The CDR3 consists of 13 residues. CDR1 is MDHEN and CDR2 is SYDVKM in the germline V gene. The CDR3: CASSLNGRYEQYF. In DNA form, the CDR3 reads TGTGCCAGCAGTTTAAATGGAAGGTACGAGCAGTACTTC.

Many counts were recorded for this clonotype. The chain employs TRBV28 and TRBJ1-1; TRBD1 might be the D (5 bases). V lost 2 bases and J lost 4, with 20 bases in between. This CDR3 region has 17 residues. CDR1 and CDR2 from the germline V gene are MDHEN and SYDVKM. The CDR3 bases are TGTGCCAGCAGTTTACTTCGGGGGGGGGAGATCGCCACTGAAGCTTTCTTT. It translates to CASSLLRGGEIATEAFF.

This clonotype was found many times. The genes are TRBV20-1 and TRBJ1-4; no firm D call. V lost 5 bases and J lost 5, with 9 bases in between. The CDR3 contains 12 residues. Germline CDR1 and CDR2: DFQATT and SNEGSKA (reference sequence). CDR3 DNA: TGCAGTGCTCTCGCAAGAAATGAAAAACTGTTTTTT. Its translation is CSALARNEKLFF.

With respect to this clonotype: A much more abundant neighbour one base away suggests this may be a read error. The V gene is TRBV12-3 or TRBV12-4, the J gene TRBJ2-4, with D perhaps TRBD1 (5 bases). This CDR3 has 14 residues. The CDR3 is CASSPQDKDNEQLF. CDR3 in DNA: TGTGCCAGCAGTCCCCAGGACAAGGACAATGAGCAGCTCTTC.

This clonotype was seen ten or more times. This chain connects TRBV6-2 or TRBV6-3 to TRBJ2-7; TRBD2 is a possible D gene (5 bases). Germline V CDR1 and CDR2: MNHEY, SVGEGT. This CDR3 region has 16 residues. V lost 7 bases to trimming and J lost 0 bases, with 19 bases between them. CDR3 in DNA: TGTGCCAGCATGACGACTCGGAGGATGTTCTCCTACGAGCAGTACTTC. It translates to CASMTTRRMFSYEQYF.

The chain is built from TRBV6-5 and TRBJ2-6, with D perhaps being TRBD1 or TRBD2 (6 bases each). With 1 base removed from V and 0 bases from J, the gap between germline ends came to 13 bases. The CDR3 is made up of 18 amino acids. CDR1 is MNHEY, CDR2 SVGAGI, per germline. CDR3 DNA sequence: TGTGCCAGCAGTTACTACCGGGGGCAGAACTCTGGGGCCAACGTCCTGACTTTC. It translates to CASSYYRGQNSGANVLTF.